Sequencing of this TCR beta chain was carried out in a study of T cells in Graves' hyperthyroidism and ophthalmopathy. Study findings and constraints: Patients with ophthalmopathy were separated from those with stable hyperthyroidism by a 13 V-J model. Most thyroid clonotypes expanded above 0.001 were also detected in blood.

J was trimmed by 2 bases and V by 4 bases; bases with no gene match: 8. CDR3 size: 16 residues. Germline V gene data show CDR1 as LNHDA and CDR2 as SQIVND (reference sequence). For this clonotype: Its antigen remains unidentified.

Researchers amplified the TCR beta CDR3 regions from RNA transcripts. During a first-round RT-PCR of the TCR CDR3, the HTBI primer set was used. A single record per CDR3 protein comes from TCRdb applying MiXCR to the multiplex PCR reads. This sample has approximately 420,000 distinct CDR3 sequences, with 14% to 15% found just once. The study defined stable Graves' hyperthyroidism as no ophthalmopathy progression within 18 months. Those patients with uncontrolled infection, other autoimmune disease, pregnancy or lactation were excluded. The chain links TRBV19 to TRBJ2-5, with 9 bases lining up with TRBD2. Sequenced material: blood. This sequence originates from a woman in her thirties with Graves' hyperthyroidism. The CDR3 loop is CASSTLPGLAQETQYF. CDR3 sequence (DNA): TGTGCCAGTAGTACATTGCCGGGACTAGCACAAGAGACCCAGTACTTC.